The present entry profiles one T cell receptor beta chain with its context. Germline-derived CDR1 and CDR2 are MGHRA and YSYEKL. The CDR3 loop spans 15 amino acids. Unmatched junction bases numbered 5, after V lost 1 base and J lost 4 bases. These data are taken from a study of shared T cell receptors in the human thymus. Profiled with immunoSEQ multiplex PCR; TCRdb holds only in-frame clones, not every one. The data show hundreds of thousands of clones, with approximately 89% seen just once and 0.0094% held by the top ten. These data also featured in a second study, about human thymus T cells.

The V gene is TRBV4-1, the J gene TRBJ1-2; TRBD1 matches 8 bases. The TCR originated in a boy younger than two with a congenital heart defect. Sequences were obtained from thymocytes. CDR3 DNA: TGCGCCAGCAGCCAAGCAAAGGGACAGGCCTATGGCTACACCTTC. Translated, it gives CASSQAKGQAYGYTF.